This paragraph covers one TCR beta chain sequence. Trimming took off 3 bases at V and 5 bases at J, with 10 bases between the two ends. Germline V gene sequence: CDR1 MDHEN, CDR2 SYDVKM. The CDR3 sequence is 14 residues long. Original data processing: Reference gene primer amplification gave nucleated cell count estimates. Some clones are missing from TCRdb's copy, which holds only in-frame ones; the method was immunoSEQ multiplex PCR. That table is the source of V, J and clone size, and D and trimming were worked out from the DNA. The sample records under 250,000 clones, around nine tenths being singletons. The data stem from a study of blood T cell repertoires in COVID-19. Patients at the Seattle site were enrolled during active infection and followed longitudinally.

The source material was peripheral blood. The TCR was taken from a man aged 55 to 70 with COVID-19, enrolled during active disease. The chain combines TRBV28 with TRBJ1-4, with D perhaps matching TRBD1 (5 bases). The CDR3 region is CASSFLRGNEKLFF. The CDR3 DNA reads TGTGCCAGCAGTTTTTTACGGGGGAATGAAAAACTGTTTTTT.